This T cell receptor beta chain appears in the sequencing data of a study of blood T cell repertoires in COVID-19. Overall study: The origin of the acute and convalescent COVID-19 samples was the United States, Italy and Spain. T cells, B-cell-depleted T cells, or PBMCs provided the cDNA or gDNA that served as material.

Trimming at V came to 4 bases and at J to 4 bases, leaving 8 bases not matched to a gene. Germline CDR1 SGDLS, CDR2 YYNGEE. The CDR3 totals 15 residues. Per the authors' pipeline: Counts of nucleated cells, estimated from reference gene primer amplification, were obtained. TCRdb's table, derived via immunoSEQ multiplex PCR, lists solely in-frame clones and lacks some. Clone size and V and J calls were adopted from that table, with D and trimming inferred from the DNA. The sample shows roughly 100,000 clones, about 86% of them seen only once. Source material: peripheral blood. V gene TRBV9 combines with J gene TRBJ2-7; 10 bases fit TRBD1. The TCR comes from a man of 80 years or more with acute or convalescent COVID-19. The CDR3 DNA reads TGTGCCAGCAGCCCCCGACAGGGGGCGTTGTACGAGCAGTACTTC. Translation: CASSPRQGALYEQYF. Full variable domain (rest looked up from reference TRBV9 and TRBJ2-7): DSGVTQTPKHLITATGQRVTLRCSPRSGDLSVYWYQQSLDQGLQFLIQYYNGEERAKGNILERFSAQQFPDLHSELNLSSLELGDSALYFCASSPRQGALYEQYFGPGTRLTVT.